Below, one T cell receptor (beta chain) is given with its context. The sample originates from a study of T cell responses to AZD1222 COVID-19 vaccine. Assay used: immunoSEQ multiplex PCR; TCRdb lists only in-frame clones, some missing. The profile covers 150,000 to 200,000 clones, with 90% to 95% appearing a single time and under 6% taken by the ten largest. CDR1 is ENHRY and CDR2 is SYGVKD in the germline V gene. V gave up 2 bases and J gave up 3 bases; unmatched junction bases: 0. This CDR3 region has 14 residues. The sequence was collected from an adult who received the AZD1222 COVID-19 vaccine. Sample: peripheral blood, taken 28 days after the second AZD1222 dose. V is TRBV10-3 and J is TRBJ2-2, with 7 bases that match TRBD1. The CDR3 nucleotides read TGTGCCATCAGTGAGCAGGGGGACACCGGGGAGCTGTTTTTT. Protein: CAISEQGDTGELFF.